The 2 T cell receptor beta chains given below trace back to one sample, sequenced in a study of control samples from healthy donors and cancer patients. Produced via immunoSEQ multiplex PCR; TCRdb's table is partial and in-frame only. The table lists under 200,000 clones, 90% to 95% of them singletons. The sample consisted of blood. All receptors come from a woman aged 25 to 45 in good health.

The V call is TRBV27, the J call TRBJ1-5; 9 positions match TRBD1. Germline V gene sequence: CDR1 MNHEY, CDR2 SMNVEV (reference sequence). CDR3 length: 14 amino acids. The V segment lost 6 bases and the J segment 6 bases; nucleotides outside the gene matches: 6. This CDR3 is CASRTTGGGQPQHF. The CDR3 coding sequence is TGTGCCAGCAGGACAACAGGGGGCGGTCAGCCCCAGCATTTT.

The genes are TRBV28 and TRBJ1-6; weak D call: TRBD1 (6 bases). Between the trimmed V and J ends, which lost 6 bases and 6 bases, there was a span of 12 bases. The CDR3 has 14 amino acids. Germline CDR1 and CDR2: MDHEN and SYDVKM. The CDR3 loop is CASRSPGANSPLHF. CDR3 in DNA: TGTGCCAGCAGGTCGCCGGGGGCTAATTCACCCCTCCACTTT.